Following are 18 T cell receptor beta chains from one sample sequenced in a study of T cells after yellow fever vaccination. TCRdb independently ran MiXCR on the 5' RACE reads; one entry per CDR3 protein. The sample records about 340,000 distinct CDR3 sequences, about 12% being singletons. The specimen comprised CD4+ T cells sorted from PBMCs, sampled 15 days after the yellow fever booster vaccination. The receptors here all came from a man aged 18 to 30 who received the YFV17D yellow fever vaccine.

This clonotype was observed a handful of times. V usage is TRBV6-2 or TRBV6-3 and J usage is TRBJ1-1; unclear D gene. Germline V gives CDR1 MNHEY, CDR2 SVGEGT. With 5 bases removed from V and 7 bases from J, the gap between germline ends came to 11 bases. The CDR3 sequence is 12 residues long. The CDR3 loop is CASSDSRVEAFF. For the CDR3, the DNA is TGTGCCAGCAGTGATTCGAGGGTTGAAGCTTTCTTT.

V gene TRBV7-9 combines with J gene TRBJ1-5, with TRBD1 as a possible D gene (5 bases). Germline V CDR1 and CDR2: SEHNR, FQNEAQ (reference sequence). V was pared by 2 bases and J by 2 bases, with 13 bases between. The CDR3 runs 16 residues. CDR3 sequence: CASSLWDQGGNQPQHF. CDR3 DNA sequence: TGTGCCAGCAGCTTATGGGACCAAGGGGGCAATCAGCCCCAGCATTTT.

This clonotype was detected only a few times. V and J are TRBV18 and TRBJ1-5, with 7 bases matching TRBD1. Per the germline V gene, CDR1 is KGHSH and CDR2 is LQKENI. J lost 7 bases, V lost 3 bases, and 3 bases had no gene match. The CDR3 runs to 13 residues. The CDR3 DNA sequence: TGTGCCAGCTCACCGACAGGGCGGCAGCCCCAGCATTTT. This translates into CASSPTGRQPQHF.

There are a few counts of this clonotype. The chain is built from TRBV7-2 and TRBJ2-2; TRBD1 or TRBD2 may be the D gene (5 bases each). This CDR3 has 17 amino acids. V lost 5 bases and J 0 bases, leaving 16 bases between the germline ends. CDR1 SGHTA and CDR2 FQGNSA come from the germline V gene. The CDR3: CASSHPPGTANTGELFF. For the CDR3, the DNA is TGTGCCAGCAGCCACCCACCTGGGACGGCGAACACCGGGGAGCTGTTTTTT. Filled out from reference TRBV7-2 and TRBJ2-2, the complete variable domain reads GAGVSQSPSNKVTEKGKDVELRCDPISGHTALYWYRQSLGQGLEFLIYFQGNSAPDKSGLPSDRFSAERTGGSVSTLTIQRTQQEDSAVYLCASSHPPGTANTGELFFGEGSRLTVL.

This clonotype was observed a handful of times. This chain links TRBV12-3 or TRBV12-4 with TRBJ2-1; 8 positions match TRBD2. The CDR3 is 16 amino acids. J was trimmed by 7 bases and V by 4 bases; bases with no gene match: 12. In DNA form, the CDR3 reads TGTGCCAGCAGTTCAGGCGGGGGGCTAAATGGGAATGAGCAGTTCTTC. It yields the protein CASSSGGGLNGNEQFF.

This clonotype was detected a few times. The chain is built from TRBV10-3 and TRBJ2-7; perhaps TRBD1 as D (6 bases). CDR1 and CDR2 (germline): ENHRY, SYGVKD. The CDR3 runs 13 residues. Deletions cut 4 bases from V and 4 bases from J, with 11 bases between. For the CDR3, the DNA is TGTGCCATCAGTGCCGGACAGATTTACGAGCAGTACGTC. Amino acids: CAISAGQIYEQYV.

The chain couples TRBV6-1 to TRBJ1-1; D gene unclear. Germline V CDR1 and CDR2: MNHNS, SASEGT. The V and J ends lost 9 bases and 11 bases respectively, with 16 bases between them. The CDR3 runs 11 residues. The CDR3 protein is CASVKDGKAFF. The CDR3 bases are TGTGCCAGTGTAAAAGACGGGAAGGCTTTCTTT.

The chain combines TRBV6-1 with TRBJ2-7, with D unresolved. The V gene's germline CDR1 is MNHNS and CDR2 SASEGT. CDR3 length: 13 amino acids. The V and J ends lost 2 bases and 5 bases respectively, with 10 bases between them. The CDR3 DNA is TGTGCCAGCAGTGAAACCTCGGACCACGAGCAGTACTTC. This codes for CASSETSDHEQYF.

The CDR3 here is CASSRTGGGSGYTF. CDR3 bases: TGTGCCAGCAGTAGGACAGGGGGAGGTTCGGGCTACACCTTC. This chain uses TRBV27 with TRBJ1-2, with TRBD1 identical over 10 bases. The CDR3 runs 14 residues. The V gene's germline CDR1 is MNHEY and CDR2 SMNVEV (reference sequence). V was pared by 5 bases and J by 8 bases, with 8 bases of the junction left unmatched.

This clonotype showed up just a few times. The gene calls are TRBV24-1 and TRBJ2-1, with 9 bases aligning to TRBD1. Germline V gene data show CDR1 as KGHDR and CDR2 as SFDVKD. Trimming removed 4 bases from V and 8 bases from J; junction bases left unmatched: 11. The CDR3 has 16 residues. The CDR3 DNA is TGTGCCACCAGTGAGCCGGGACAGGGACGAATTGATGAGCAGTTCTTC. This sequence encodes CATSEPGQGRIDEQFF.

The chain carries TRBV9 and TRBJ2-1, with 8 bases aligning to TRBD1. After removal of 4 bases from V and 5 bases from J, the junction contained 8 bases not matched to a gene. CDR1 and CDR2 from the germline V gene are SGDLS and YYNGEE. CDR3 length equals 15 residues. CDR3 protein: CASSTQGAGNNEQFF. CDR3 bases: TGTGCCAGCAGCACTCAGGGGGCGGGTAACAATGAGCAGTTCTTC.

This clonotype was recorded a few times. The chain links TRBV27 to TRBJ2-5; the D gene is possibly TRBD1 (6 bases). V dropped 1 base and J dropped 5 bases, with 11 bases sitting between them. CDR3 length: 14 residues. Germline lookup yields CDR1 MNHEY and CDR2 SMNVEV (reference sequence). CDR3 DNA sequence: TGTGCCAGCAGTTTATGGCAGGGGTGGGAGACCCAGTACTTC. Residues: CASSLWQGWETQYF.

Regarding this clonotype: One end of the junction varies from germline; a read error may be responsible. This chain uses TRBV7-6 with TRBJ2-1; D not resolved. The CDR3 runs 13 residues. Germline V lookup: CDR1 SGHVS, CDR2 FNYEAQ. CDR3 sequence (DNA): TGTGCCAGCACCTTAAATAGCCCGAATGAGCAGTTCTTC. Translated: CASTLNSPNEQFF.

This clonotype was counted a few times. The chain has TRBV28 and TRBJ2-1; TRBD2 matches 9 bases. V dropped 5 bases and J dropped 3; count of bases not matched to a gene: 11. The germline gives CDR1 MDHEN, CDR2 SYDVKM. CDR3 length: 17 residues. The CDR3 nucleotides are TGTGCCAGCAGTCCGCCTTCTAGCGGGGTATTCTACAATGAGCAGTTCTTC. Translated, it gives CASSPPSSGVFYNEQFF.

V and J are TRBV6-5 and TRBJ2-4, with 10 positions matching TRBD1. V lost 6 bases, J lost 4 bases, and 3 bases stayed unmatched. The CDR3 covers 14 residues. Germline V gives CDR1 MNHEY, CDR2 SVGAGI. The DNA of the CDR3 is TGTGCCAGCAGCAAGGACAGGGGGAAAAACATTCAGTACTTC. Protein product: CASSKDRGKNIQYF.

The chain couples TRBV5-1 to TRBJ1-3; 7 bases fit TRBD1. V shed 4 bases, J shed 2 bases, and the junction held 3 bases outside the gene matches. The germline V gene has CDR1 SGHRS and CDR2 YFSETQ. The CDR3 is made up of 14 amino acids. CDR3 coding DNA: TGCGCCAGCAGCCCAACAGGGGCTGGAAACACCATATATTTT. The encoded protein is CASSPTGAGNTIYF.

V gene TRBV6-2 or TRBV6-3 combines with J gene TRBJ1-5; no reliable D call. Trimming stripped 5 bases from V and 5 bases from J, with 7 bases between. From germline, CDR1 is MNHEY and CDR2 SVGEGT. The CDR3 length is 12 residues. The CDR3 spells CASSQIYQPQHF. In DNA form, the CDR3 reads TGTGCCAGCAGTCAGATTTATCAGCCCCAGCATTTT.

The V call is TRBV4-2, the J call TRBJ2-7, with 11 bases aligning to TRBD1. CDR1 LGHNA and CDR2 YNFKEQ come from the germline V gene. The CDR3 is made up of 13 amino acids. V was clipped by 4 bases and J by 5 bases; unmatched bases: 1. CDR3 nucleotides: TGTGCCAGCAGCCGGGACAGGGGGGACGAGCAGTACGTC. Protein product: CASSRDRGDEQYV.